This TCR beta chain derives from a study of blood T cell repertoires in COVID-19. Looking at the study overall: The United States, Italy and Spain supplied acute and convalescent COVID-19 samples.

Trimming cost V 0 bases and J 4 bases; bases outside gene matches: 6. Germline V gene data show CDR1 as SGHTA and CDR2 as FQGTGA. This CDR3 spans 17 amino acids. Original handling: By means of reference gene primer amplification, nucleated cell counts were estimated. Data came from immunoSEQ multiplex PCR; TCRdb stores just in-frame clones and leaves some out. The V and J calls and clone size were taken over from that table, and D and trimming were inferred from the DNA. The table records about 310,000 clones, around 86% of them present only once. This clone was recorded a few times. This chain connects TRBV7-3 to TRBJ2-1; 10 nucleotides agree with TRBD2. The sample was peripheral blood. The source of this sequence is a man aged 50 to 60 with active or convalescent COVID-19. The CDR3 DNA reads TGTGCCAGCAGCTTAACGTCAAGCGGGGGGGCTTACAATGAGCAGTTCTTC. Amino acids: CASSLTSSGGAYNEQFF.